The rows below give T cell receptor beta chains drawn from one sample of a study of blood T cell repertoires in COVID-19. Repertoires were generated with immunoSEQ multiplex PCR, while TCRdb's copy carries only in-frame clones and drops some. Altogether some 220,000 clones are present, 92% being singletons, with the ten largest covering over 0.8%. The sample taken for sequencing was peripheral blood. The receptors were sampled from a man aged 30-40 years with COVID-19, enrolled during active disease. Both conserved end residues are part of each CDR3. The order of the fields is D gene, J gene, clone size, V gene, CDR3 length, CDR3 DNA, CDR3 protein. A D gene is named only where the DNA matches it firmly. Size is stated for part of the rows, as once, few or many counts, or as a class when the clone is expanded.

d_gene: TRBD2
j_gene: TRBJ2-7
abundance: once
v_gene: TRBV19
len: 15
CDR3nt: TGTGCCAGTAGATTAGCTAGCGGGGTGACCTACGAGCAGTACTTC
CDR3aa: CASRLASGVTYEQYF

d_gene: TRBD1
j_gene: TRBJ1-5
abundance: once
v_gene: TRBV4-1
len: 18
CDR3nt: TGCGCCAGCAGCCAAGGTTATAGGTGGGGACAGGGTAGGCAGCCCCAGCATTTT
CDR3aa: CASSQGYRWGQGRQPQHF

d_gene: TRBD1
j_gene: TRBJ2-3
abundance: NA
v_gene: TRBV12-5
len: 15
CDR3nt: TGTGCTAGTGGGATTACAGGGGGCAGGACAGATACGCAGTATTTT
CDR3aa: CASGITGGRTDTQYF

d_gene: TRBD1
j_gene: TRBJ2-2
abundance: NA
v_gene: TRBV11-1
len: 15
CDR3nt: TGTGCCAGCAGCTTAGTAGTACAGGGGACCGGGGAGCTGTTTTTT
CDR3aa: CASSLVVQGTGELFF

d_gene: NA
j_gene: TRBJ2-5
abundance: NA
v_gene: TRBV6-1
len: 16
CDR3nt: TGTGCCAGCAGTGTAATCGGTGACCGAAGACCGGGGACCCAGTACTTC
CDR3aa: CASSVIGDRRPGTQYF

d_gene: NA
j_gene: TRBJ1-5
abundance: NA
v_gene: TRBV19
len: 15
CDR3nt: TGTGCCAGCCGTTGGAGGGAAAATAGCAATCAGCCCCAGCATTTT
CDR3aa: CASRWRENSNQPQHF

d_gene: TRBD1
j_gene: TRBJ1-4
abundance: once
v_gene: TRBV19
len: 14
CDR3nt: TGTGCCAGTAGCGACAGGGGGATAGGAGAAAAACTGTTTTTT
CDR3aa: CASSDRGIGEKLFF

d_gene: TRBD1
j_gene: TRBJ1-5
abundance: NA
v_gene: TRBV3-1/TRBV3-2
len: 16
CDR3nt: TGTGCCAGCAGCCCTCAACAGGGGGCGCGCAATCAGCCCCAGCATTTT
CDR3aa: CASSPQQGARNQPQHF

d_gene: NA
j_gene: TRBJ2-7
abundance: NA
v_gene: TRBV30
len: 12
CDR3nt: TGTGCCTGGAGTGAATCCCACTACGAGCAGTACTTC
CDR3aa: CAWSESHYEQYF

d_gene: TRBD1
j_gene: TRBJ2-7
abundance: NA
v_gene: TRBV29-1
len: 15
CDR3nt: TGCAGCGTTGGATCAAGGACAGGGACCTACTACGAGCAGTACTTC
CDR3aa: CSVGSRTGTYYEQYF

d_gene: TRBD1
j_gene: TRBJ1-2
abundance: NA
v_gene: TRBV3-1/TRBV3-2
len: 15
CDR3nt: TGTGCCAGCAGCCACGGGACAGGGAGTAACTATGGCTACACCTTC
CDR3aa: CASSHGTGSNYGYTF

d_gene: NA
j_gene: TRBJ2-3
abundance: NA
v_gene: TRBV6-6
len: 13
CDR3nt: TGTGCCAGCAGTTACTCCTCCACAGATACGCAGTATTTT
CDR3aa: CASSYSSTDTQYF

d_gene: NA
j_gene: TRBJ1-1
abundance: NA
v_gene: TRBV20-1
len: 11
CDR3nt: TGCAGTGCTAGTGTGGGGGGTGAAGCTTTCTTT
CDR3aa: CSASVGGEAFF

d_gene: NA
j_gene: TRBJ2-3
abundance: NA
v_gene: TRBV7-3
len: 13
CDR3nt: TGTGCCAGCAGCGCTATTCACACAGATACGCAGTATTTT
CDR3aa: CASSAIHTDTQYF

d_gene: NA
j_gene: TRBJ1-1
abundance: NA
v_gene: TRBV19
len: 14
CDR3nt: TGTGCCACTCAAACTGGGCCTATGAACACTGAAGCTTTCTTT
CDR3aa: CATQTGPMNTEAFF

d_gene: TRBD1
j_gene: TRBJ2-5
abundance: NA
v_gene: TRBV27
len: 17
CDR3nt: TGTGCCAGCAGTACCCTCACCGGGACAGGGGGCCTGGAGACCCAGTACTTC
CDR3aa: CASSTLTGTGGLETQYF

d_gene: TRBD2
j_gene: TRBJ2-1
abundance: NA
v_gene: TRBV9
len: 13
CDR3nt: TGTGCCAGCAGAAGCGGGGGCGGCGGTGAGCAGTTCTTC
CDR3aa: CASRSGGGGEQFF

d_gene: TRBD1
j_gene: TRBJ1-5
abundance: once
v_gene: TRBV12-5
len: 18
CDR3nt: TGTGCTAGTGGTTTGGTATGGGGACCGGGACAGGACAATCAGCCCCAGCATTTT
CDR3aa: CASGLVWGPGQDNQPQHF

d_gene: TRBD1
j_gene: TRBJ2-2
abundance: NA
v_gene: TRBV10-3
len: 12
CDR3nt: TGTGCCATCAGGACAGGGGCCGGGGAGCTGTTTTTT
CDR3aa: CAIRTGAGELFF

d_gene: NA
j_gene: TRBJ2-3
abundance: NA
v_gene: TRBV6-5
len: 12
CDR3nt: TGTGCCAGCAGTTTCCAGGGTGGTACGCAGTATTTT
CDR3aa: CASSFQGGTQYF

d_gene: NA
j_gene: TRBJ2-1
abundance: NA
v_gene: TRBV25-1
len: 16
CDR3nt: TGTGCCAGCAGTGACCTAGGGGGGGACTCCTACAATGAGCAGTTCTTC
CDR3aa: CASSDLGGDSYNEQFF

d_gene: TRBD2
j_gene: TRBJ2-3
abundance: NA
v_gene: TRBV7-2
len: 18
CDR3nt: TGTGCCAGCAGCCCCTCGGGGGGACTAGCGGGGGGCACAGATACGCAGTATTTT
CDR3aa: CASSPSGGLAGGTDTQYF

d_gene: NA
j_gene: TRBJ1-2
abundance: NA
v_gene: TRBV2
len: 16
CDR3nt: TGTGCCAGCAGTGAAGGTGTGTGGGGCTCGGACTATGGCTACACCTTC
CDR3aa: CASSEGVWGSDYGYTF

d_gene: NA
j_gene: TRBJ1-3
abundance: NA
v_gene: TRBV3-1/TRBV3-2
len: 17
CDR3nt: TGTGCCAGCAGCCAAGATATCACGGTGCTCTCTGGAAACACCATATATTTT
CDR3aa: CASSQDITVLSGNTIYF

d_gene: NA
j_gene: TRBJ2-7
abundance: NA
v_gene: TRBV4-1
len: 13
CDR3nt: TGCGCCAGCAGCCAAGAGCTATTCTACGAGCAGTACTTC
CDR3aa: CASSQELFYEQYF

d_gene: NA
j_gene: TRBJ2-3
abundance: NA
v_gene: TRBV4-2
len: 18
CDR3nt: TGTGCCAGCAGCCAAGACTCCATTCAGGGGATCGGCACAGATACGCAGTATTTT
CDR3aa: CASSQDSIQGIGTDTQYF

d_gene: NA
j_gene: TRBJ1-1
abundance: NA
v_gene: TRBV3-1/TRBV3-2
len: 15
CDR3nt: TGTGCCAGCAGCCACTCGGACAGAGGTTACACTGAAGCTTTCTTT
CDR3aa: CASSHSDRGYTEAFF

d_gene: NA
j_gene: TRBJ1-2
abundance: NA
v_gene: TRBV10-2
len: 15
CDR3nt: TGCGCCAGCAGTCAACAGGGATCCCGTAACTATGGCTACACCTTC
CDR3aa: CASSQQGSRNYGYTF

d_gene: NA
j_gene: TRBJ1-1
abundance: NA
v_gene: TRBV9
len: 12
CDR3nt: TGTGCCAGCAGCAAACAGGACACTGAAGCTTTCTTT
CDR3aa: CASSKQDTEAFF

d_gene: TRBD1
j_gene: TRBJ2-7
abundance: NA
v_gene: TRBV9
len: 15
CDR3nt: TGTGCCAGCAGCGTAGGTGGGACAGTGCTCTACGAGCAGTACTTC
CDR3aa: CASSVGGTVLYEQYF

d_gene: NA
j_gene: TRBJ2-1
abundance: NA
v_gene: TRBV30
len: 14
CDR3nt: TGTGCCTGGAGCGTTTCCGGTGTCTACAATGAGCAGTTCTTC
CDR3aa: CAWSVSGVYNEQFF

d_gene: NA
j_gene: TRBJ2-7
abundance: NA
v_gene: TRBV11-2
len: 14
CDR3nt: TGTGCCAGCAGCTTAGCTGGCAGCTCCTACGAGCAGTACTTC
CDR3aa: CASSLAGSSYEQYF

d_gene: NA
j_gene: TRBJ2-7
abundance: NA
v_gene: TRBV6-5
len: 14
CDR3nt: TGTGCCAGCAAGCGGGACAACTTGGACTACGAGCAGTACTTC
CDR3aa: CASKRDNLDYEQYF

d_gene: TRBD1
j_gene: TRBJ1-5
abundance: NA
v_gene: TRBV6-5
len: 14
CDR3nt: TGTGCCAGCAGGCCCGGGACAGTCAATCAGCCCCAGCATTTT
CDR3aa: CASRPGTVNQPQHF

d_gene: TRBD2
j_gene: TRBJ2-7
abundance: NA
v_gene: TRBV6-5
len: 15
CDR3nt: TGTGCCAGCAGAGAGCAAAGACTAGCGCGGTCCGAGCAGTACTTC
CDR3aa: CASREQRLARSEQYF

d_gene: NA
j_gene: TRBJ1-1
abundance: NA
v_gene: TRBV27
len: 13
CDR3nt: TGTGCCAGCAGCTCAGGGGTGAACACTGAAGCTTTCTTT
CDR3aa: CASSSGVNTEAFF

d_gene: NA
j_gene: TRBJ2-1
abundance: NA
v_gene: TRBV12-3/TRBV12-4
len: 11
CDR3nt: TGTGCCAGCACGGGGTTGGATGAGCAGTTCTTC
CDR3aa: CASTGLDEQFF

d_gene: NA
j_gene: TRBJ1-3
abundance: NA
v_gene: TRBV29-1
len: 13
CDR3nt: TGCAGCGTTGTTCCCGTCTCTGGAAACACCATATATTTT
CDR3aa: CSVVPVSGNTIYF

d_gene: TRBD1
j_gene: TRBJ2-7
abundance: NA
v_gene: TRBV4-1
len: 14
CDR3nt: TGCGCCAGCAGCCAAAACGGACAGGCCTACGAGCAGTACTTC
CDR3aa: CASSQNGQAYEQYF

d_gene: NA
j_gene: TRBJ1-1
abundance: NA
v_gene: TRBV7-6
len: 15
CDR3nt: TGTGCCAGCAGCTTAGAGGCCGAGGCAAACACTGAAGCTTTCTTT
CDR3aa: CASSLEAEANTEAFF

d_gene: TRBD2
j_gene: TRBJ2-5
abundance: NA
v_gene: TRBV4-1
len: 19
CDR3nt: TGCGCCAGCAGCCAAGATCCGCTTTTCACCGGGGGGGAGAGCGAGACCCAGTACTTC
CDR3aa: CASSQDPLFTGGESETQYF

d_gene: NA
j_gene: TRBJ1-3
abundance: NA
v_gene: TRBV6-5
len: 14
CDR3nt: TGTGCCAGCAGTTACCGGGGTACTGGAAACACCATATATTTT
CDR3aa: CASSYRGTGNTIYF

d_gene: NA
j_gene: TRBJ1-1
abundance: once
v_gene: TRBV5-1
len: 14
CDR3nt: TGCGCCAGCAGCCCCAGGGTGGGGAGGACTGAAGCTTTCTTT
CDR3aa: CASSPRVGRTEAFF

d_gene: TRBD1
j_gene: TRBJ1-2
abundance: NA
v_gene: TRBV30
len: 19
CDR3nt: TGTGCCTGGAGCCAACGAATTTTTACGGGACAGGCCCCTAACTATGGCTACACCTTC
CDR3aa: CAWSQRIFTGQAPNYGYTF

d_gene: NA
j_gene: TRBJ1-2
abundance: NA
v_gene: TRBV14
len: 13
CDR3nt: TGTGCCAGCAGCCAACAGGGTTTATATGGCTACACCTTC
CDR3aa: CASSQQGLYGYTF

d_gene: NA
j_gene: TRBJ1-2
abundance: NA
v_gene: TRBV6-5
len: 15
CDR3nt: TGTGCCAGCACCCTTCGACCGGCCGGGGGTTATGGCTACACCTTC
CDR3aa: CASTLRPAGGYGYTF

d_gene: NA
j_gene: TRBJ2-5
abundance: NA
v_gene: TRBV19
len: 13
CDR3nt: TGTGCCAGTAGGAACAGGGTTGGGGAGACCCAGTACTTC
CDR3aa: CASRNRVGETQYF

d_gene: TRBD1
j_gene: TRBJ1-1
abundance: NA
v_gene: TRBV23-1
len: 17
CDR3nt: TGCGCCAGCAGTCAATCGAGGGACAGGGAGCCTAACACTGAAGCTTTCTTT
CDR3aa: CASSQSRDREPNTEAFF

d_gene: TRBD2
j_gene: TRBJ2-5
abundance: NA
v_gene: TRBV9
len: 15
CDR3nt: TGTGCCAGCAGCGTAGTCAGCGGGGGTGGGGAGACCCAGTACTTC
CDR3aa: CASSVVSGGGETQYF

d_gene: TRBD2
j_gene: TRBJ2-7
abundance: NA
v_gene: TRBV7-3
len: 16
CDR3nt: TGTGCCAGCAGCCCTACACCCGGGACTAGCCCCCACGAGCAGTACTTC
CDR3aa: CASSPTPGTSPHEQYF

d_gene: TRBD2
j_gene: TRBJ2-1
abundance: NA
v_gene: TRBV6-4
len: 12
CDR3nt: TGTGCCAGCAGGGCCGGGGGGGGTGAGCAGTTCTTC
CDR3aa: CASRAGGGEQFF